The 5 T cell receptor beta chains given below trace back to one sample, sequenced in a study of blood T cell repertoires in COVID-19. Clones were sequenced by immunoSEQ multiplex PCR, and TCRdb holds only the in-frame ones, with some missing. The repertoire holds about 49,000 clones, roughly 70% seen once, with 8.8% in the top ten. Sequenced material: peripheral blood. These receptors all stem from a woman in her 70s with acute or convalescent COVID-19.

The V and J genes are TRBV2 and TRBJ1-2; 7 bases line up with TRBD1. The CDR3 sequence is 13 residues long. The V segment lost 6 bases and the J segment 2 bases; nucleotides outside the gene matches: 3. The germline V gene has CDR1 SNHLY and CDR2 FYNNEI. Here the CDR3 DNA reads TGTGCCAGCAGGGCGACAGGGAACTATGGCTACACCTTC. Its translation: CASRATGNYGYTF.

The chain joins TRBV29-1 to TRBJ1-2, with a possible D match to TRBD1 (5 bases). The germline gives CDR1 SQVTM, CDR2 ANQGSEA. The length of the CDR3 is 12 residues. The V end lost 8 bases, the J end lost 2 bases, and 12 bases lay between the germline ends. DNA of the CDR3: TGCAGCAGCCAGGAGGGGAACTATGGCTACACCTTC. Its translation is CSSQEGNYGYTF.

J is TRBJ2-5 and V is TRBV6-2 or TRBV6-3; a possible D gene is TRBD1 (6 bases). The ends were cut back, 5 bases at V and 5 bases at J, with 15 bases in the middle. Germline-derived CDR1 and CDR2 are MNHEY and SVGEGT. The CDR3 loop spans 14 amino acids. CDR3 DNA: TGTGCCAGCAGTGACCCCCCAGGGGTTGAGACCCAGTACTTC. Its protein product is CASSDPPGVETQYF.

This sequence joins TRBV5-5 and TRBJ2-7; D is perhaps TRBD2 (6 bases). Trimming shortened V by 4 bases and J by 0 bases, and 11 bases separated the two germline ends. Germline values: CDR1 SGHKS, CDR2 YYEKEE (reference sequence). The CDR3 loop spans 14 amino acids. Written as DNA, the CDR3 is TGTGCCAGCAGCACGAGACTAGACTCCTACGAGCAGTACTTC. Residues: CASSTRLDSYEQYF. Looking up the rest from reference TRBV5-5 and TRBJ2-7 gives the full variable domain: DAGVTQSPTHLIKTRGQQVTLRCSPISGHKSVSWYQQVLGQGPQFIFQYYEKEERGRGNFPDRFSARQFPNYSSELNVNALLLGDSALYLCASSTRLDSYEQYFGPGTRLTVT.

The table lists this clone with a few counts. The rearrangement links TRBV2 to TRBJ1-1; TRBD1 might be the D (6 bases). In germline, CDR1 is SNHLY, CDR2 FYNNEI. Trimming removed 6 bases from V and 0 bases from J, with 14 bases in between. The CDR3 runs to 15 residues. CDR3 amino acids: CASRDSLIMNTEAFF. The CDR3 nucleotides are TGTGCCAGCAGGGACAGCCTGATCATGAACACTGAAGCTTTCTTT.